Below are 3 T cell receptor beta chains sequenced from a single sample in a study of T cell repertoires in cytomegalovirus infection. TCRdb processed the reads anew with MiXCR; each CDR3 protein has one entry. The data contain under 350,000 distinct CDR3 sequences, roughly a fifth of them singletons. Antigens for these TCRs are unknown. The sequencing used cultured PBMCs, collected from culture after CMV antigen stimulation. The receptors here all came from a human donor in good health (CMV status not recorded). Some clones in this sample may be carry-over from other donors' samples.

V usage is TRBV5-6 and J usage is TRBJ2-1, with 7 bases lining up with TRBD1. The CDR3 is made up of 15 amino acids. Per germline, CDR1 SGHDT and CDR2 YYEEEE. Trimming took 4 bases from V and 6 from J; bases not matched to a gene: 10. CDR3 coding DNA: TGTGCCAGCAGCACCCCCGGACAGGTACTCAATGAGCAGTTCTTC. Residues: CASSTPGQVLNEQFF.

There are many counts of this clonotype. V usage is TRBV6-2 or TRBV6-3 and J usage is TRBJ1-1; D is unresolved. CDR1 is MNHEY, CDR2 SVGEGT, per germline. Trimming stripped 4 bases from V and 6 bases from J, with 12 bases between. The CDR3 has 13 amino acids. The CDR3 reads CASSLMVSPEAFF. The CDR3 nucleotides read TGTGCCAGCAGTTTGATGGTATCTCCTGAAGCTTTCTTT.

This clonotype came up a few times. V and J are TRBV20-1 and TRBJ2-4, with D perhaps given as TRBD1 or TRBD2 (5 bases each). Germline CDR1 and CDR2: DFQATT and SNEGSKA (reference sequence). The CDR3 has 15 amino acids. Trimming left V 2 bases short and J 8 bases short, with 19 bases between. Written as DNA, the CDR3 is TGCAGTGCTAGACCGTTCGAGGGGACCTCGGACATTCAGTACTTC. Encoded protein: CSARPFEGTSDIQYF.